Listed below are T cell receptor beta chains from one sample, sequenced in a study of a mutant IDH1 vaccine in newly diagnosed glioma. Profiled with immunoSEQ multiplex PCR; TCRdb holds only in-frame clones, not every one. Of 26,000 or so clones listed, roughly 80% are singletons. Their cognate antigens are unknown. The sample in question was PBMCs, obtained from a glioma patient whose treatment included an IDH1 peptide vaccine. The receptors were sampled from a woman aged 25 to 39 with glioma. The CDR3 runs from the conserved cysteine through the conserved F or W. The D gene is left open where the match is weak. The size field is filled for only some rows; it gives once, few, many or a size class.

D gene,J gene,CDR3 length,clone size,V gene,CDR3 protein,CDR3 DNA
NA,TRBJ1-6,14,NA,TRBV10-1,CASSAGVYNSPLHF,TGCGCCAGCAGTGCGGGGGTCTATAATTCACCCCTCCACTTT
NA,TRBJ2-7,13,NA,TRBV30,CAWSRGNSYEQYF,TGTGCCTGGAGTAGGGGTAACTCCTACGAGCAGTACTTC
TRBD1,TRBJ2-7,13,NA,TRBV12-5,CASGRTGGDEQYF,TGTGCTAGTGGTCGGACAGGGGGAGACGAGCAGTACTTC
NA,TRBJ1-1,16,NA,TRBV4-1,CASSQAEGMGATEAFF,TGCGCCAGCAGCCAAGCGGAAGGGATGGGGGCCACTGAAGCTTTCTTT
TRBD1,TRBJ1-2,15,medium-sized,TRBV7-3,CASSLGQGRRYGYTF,TGTGCCAGCAGCCTAGGACAGGGGCGGAGGTATGGCTACACCTTC
NA,TRBJ2-7,15,NA,TRBV19,CASSIPSPGPYEQYF,TGTGCCAGTAGTATCCCTTCGCCAGGGCCATACGAGCAGTACTTC
NA,TRBJ1-3,13,once,TRBV6-5,CASSYSGGNTIYF,TGTGCCAGCAGTTACTCCGGAGGAAACACCATATATTTT
TRBD1,TRBJ1-6,13,NA,TRBV12-5,CASCRDSGTPLHF,TGTGCAAGCTGCCGGGACAGTGGTACACCCCTCCACTTT
TRBD1,TRBJ2-3,15,NA,TRBV15,CATSEGTASTDTQYF,TGTGCCACCAGCGAAGGGACAGCTAGCACAGATACGCAGTATTTT
NA,TRBJ2-7,15,medium-sized,TRBV4-3,CASSQVTGGSYEQYF,TGCGCCAGCAGCCAAGTAACGGGCGGGTCCTACGAGCAGTACTTC
NA,TRBJ2-2,12,NA,TRBV29-1,CSVGQGGGELFF,TGCAGCGTTGGTCAGGGAGGCGGGGAGCTGTTTTTT
TRBD2,TRBJ2-7,15,once,TRBV5-1,CASSLDTGGTYEQYF,TGCGCCAGCAGCTTGGATACGGGGGGGACCTACGAGCAGTACTTC
NA,TRBJ2-2,14,NA,TRBV19,CASSPRGQTGELFF,TGTGCCAGTAGTCCCCGAGGACAGACCGGGGAGCTGTTTTTT
NA,TRBJ2-7,14,NA,TRBV4-1,CASSQDLGLYEQYF,TGCGCCAGCAGCCAAGATCTGGGACTCTACGAGCAGTACTTC
TRBD1,TRBJ2-7,15,NA,TRBV27,CASRRQGAVAYEQYF,TGTGCCAGCAGACGACAGGGGGCTGTGGCCTACGAGCAGTACTTC
NA,TRBJ1-4,12,NA,TRBV27,CASFSTGEKLFF,TGTGCCAGCTTTTCCACTGGTGAAAAACTGTTTTTT
TRBD1,TRBJ1-2,15,NA,TRBV5-4,CASSLGPGQGVGYTF,TGTGCCAGCAGCTTAGGACCGGGACAGGGTGTTGGCTACACCTTC
NA,TRBJ2-7,16,NA,TRBV4-1,CASSQTPGRGRYEQYF,TGCGCCAGCAGCCAAACCCCGGGGAGGGGGCGTTACGAGCAGTACTTC
NA,TRBJ1-5,13,few,TRBV7-2,CASRLTFNQPQHF,TGTGCCAGCAGGCTTACCTTCAATCAGCCCCAGCATTTT
TRBD1,TRBJ2-2,18,NA,TRBV29-1,CSVFTPGQGATRTGELFF,TGCAGCGTCTTTACCCCGGGACAGGGGGCGACTCGCACCGGGGAGCTGTTTTTT
NA,TRBJ1-5,15,once,TRBV19,CASRSGTRGNQPQHF,TGTGCCAGTAGGTCGGGTACGCGGGGCAATCAGCCCCAGCATTTT
NA,TRBJ1-4,13,NA,TRBV6-6,CASTRAYLEKLFF,TGTGCCAGCACCCGGGCATATCTCGAAAAACTGTTTTTT
NA,TRBJ2-3,14,NA,TRBV14,CASSQEGLTDTQYF,TGTGCCAGCAGCCAAGAGGGCCTCACAGATACGCAGTATTTT
NA,TRBJ2-5,13,NA,TRBV6-1,CASSLFTARTQYF,TGTGCCAGCAGTTTATTCACCGCCCGGACCCAGTACTTC
NA,TRBJ2-5,13,once,TRBV5-1,CASSEGSQETQYF,TGCGCCAGCTCGGAGGGAAGCCAAGAGACCCAGTACTTC
TRBD1,TRBJ1-1,13,few,TRBV4-1,CASSQYTGEEAFF,TGCGCCAGCAGCCAGTACACAGGGGAAGAAGCTTTCTTT
NA,TRBJ1-1,14,NA,TRBV6-6,CATNSLTENTEAFF,TGTGCCACCAATTCTCTGACAGAGAACACTGAAGCTTTCTTT
TRBD1,TRBJ2-2,16,NA,TRBV27,CASRIRTGGKAGELFF,TGTGCCAGCAGGATACGGACAGGGGGAAAGGCCGGGGAGCTGTTTTTT
NA,TRBJ1-1,13,NA,TRBV18,CASCFGTSTEAFF,TGTGCCAGCTGTTTCGGGACCTCGACTGAAGCTTTCTTT
TRBD1,TRBJ2-3,16,NA,TRBV7-9,CASSLSGRGRTDTQYF,TGTGCCAGCAGCTTGAGCGGCAGGGGGCGCACAGATACGCAGTATTTT
NA,TRBJ1-1,13,NA,TRBV5-1,CASSPPGRTEAFF,TGCGCCAGCAGCCCCCCGGGGAGGACTGAAGCTTTCTTT
NA,TRBJ1-5,13,NA,TRBV6-5,CASRGGPGWPQHF,TGTGCCAGCAGAGGGGGACCGGGTTGGCCCCAGCATTTT
NA,TRBJ1-4,16,NA,TRBV5-4,CASSLGGARADEKLFF,TGTGCCAGCAGCTTGGGGGGGGCGCGAGCAGATGAAAAACTGTTTTTT
TRBD2,TRBJ2-7,15,once,TRBV23-1,CASSRGGRDSYEQYF,TGCGCCAGCAGTCGGGGGGGTAGGGATTCCTACGAGCAGTACTTC
NA,TRBJ1-1,15,NA,TRBV6-6,CASSHLKGMNTEAFF,TGTGCCAGCAGTCATCTTAAGGGCATGAACACTGAAGCTTTCTTT
TRBD1,TRBJ2-1,14,NA,TRBV2,CASTHGTAYNEQFF,TGTGCCAGCACCCACGGGACAGCCTACAATGAGCAGTTCTTC
TRBD1,TRBJ1-2,16,NA,TRBV6-5,CASSYEPGTGGYGYTF,TGTGCCAGCAGTTATGAGCCAGGGACAGGGGGTTATGGCTACACCTTC
NA,TRBJ1-5,13,NA,TRBV4-1,CASSQLLNQPQHF,TGCGCCAGCAGCCAACTTCTCAATCAGCCCCAGCATTTT
NA,TRBJ1-1,14,NA,TRBV7-9,CASSLGNMNAEAFF,TGTGCCAGCAGCTTAGGCAACATGAACGCTGAAGCTTTCTTT
NA,TRBJ1-1,14,NA,TRBV19,CASRHREPNTEAFF,TGTGCCAGTAGGCACAGGGAACCAAACACTGAAGCTTTCTTT
NA,TRBJ1-6,16,NA,TRBV18,CASSLKRQEDNSPLHF,TGTGCCAGCTCACTTAAACGACAGGAGGATAATTCACCCCTCCACTTT
TRBD1,TRBJ1-2,14,NA,TRBV11-2,CASSQQGAGYGYTF,TGTGCCAGCAGCCAACAGGGGGCTGGCTATGGCTACACCTTC
NA,TRBJ2-3,11,NA,TRBV6-5,CASRLADTQYF,TGTGCCAGCCGACTAGCAGATACGCAGTATTTT
NA,TRBJ2-1,15,NA,TRBV7-2,CASSPGGRSYNEQFF,TGTGCCAGCAGTCCGGGGGGCCGGTCCTACAATGAGCAGTTCTTC
TRBD1,TRBJ2-1,15,NA,TRBV27,CASSSAGQGAFEQFF,TGTGCCAGCAGTTCGGCCGGACAGGGGGCGTTTGAGCAGTTCTTC
NA,TRBJ1-2,13,once,TRBV29-1,CSVEGRTQHGYTF,TGCAGCGTTGAAGGGAGGACACAGCATGGCTACACCTTC
NA,TRBJ2-5,14,NA,TRBV7-9,CASRLGGSQETQYF,TGTGCCAGCCGCCTCGGCGGCAGTCAAGAGACCCAGTACTTC
TRBD2,TRBJ2-5,18,once,TRBV6-1,CASREGTSGVLISETQYF,TGTGCCAGCAGGGAAGGGACTAGCGGGGTCCTCATCTCGGAGACCCAGTACTTC
NA,TRBJ1-6,18,NA,TRBV4-1,CASSQVPHQQGYYSPLHF,TGCGCCAGCAGCCAAGTTCCTCATCAGCAGGGCTACTATTCACCCCTCCACTTT
NA,TRBJ1-1,15,NA,TRBV18,CASSPRAGRNTEAFF,TGTGCCAGCTCACCACGTGCGGGACGAAACACTGAAGCTTTCTTT
TRBD2,TRBJ2-1,15,NA,TRBV9,CASSVGAGDYNEQFF,TGTGCCAGCAGCGTAGGGGCGGGAGATTACAATGAGCAGTTCTTC
TRBD1,TRBJ1-5,14,NA,TRBV5-6,CASSFGTGHQPQHF,TGTGCCAGCAGCTTTGGGACAGGGCATCAGCCCCAGCATTTT
TRBD1,TRBJ2-7,12,NA,TRBV29-1,CSGQGASYEQYF,TGCAGCGGACAGGGGGCATCCTACGAGCAGTACTTC